Listed here are 5 T cell receptor beta chains from one sample, sequenced in a study of blood T cells in healthy people across ages. A second PCR, run for about 7 to 11 cycles, used a sample-barcoded 5' primer plus a J-beta primer mix. Each CDR3 protein is one row after TCRdb ran MiXCR on the 5' RACE reads. Of about 620,000 distinct CDR3 sequences in the sample, around 20% are singletons; the top ten hold approximately 3.7%. What was sequenced was blood. The receptors stem from a man between 70 and 80 years old in good health.

This clonotype showed up just a few times. The CDR3 DNA sequence: TGTGCCAGCAGTGCCCCGGGACAGGGTAACTATGGCTACACCTTC. It yields the protein CASSAPGQGNYGYTF. This chain links TRBV6-2 or TRBV6-3 with TRBJ1-2; 9 bases map to TRBD1. Germline V gene lookup returns CDR1 MNHEY and CDR2 SVGEGT. Unmatched junction bases numbered 5, after V lost 5 bases and J lost 1 base. This CDR3 comprises 15 residues.

This clonotype was seen a few times. The rearrangement joins TRBV7-8 to TRBJ2-1; TRBD1 or TRBD2 may be the D gene (5 bases each). The CDR3 is 15 amino acids. Germline V CDR1 and CDR2: SGHVS, FQNEAQ. Deletions cut 1 base from V and 6 bases from J, with 13 bases between. DNA for the CDR3: TGTGCCAGCAGCTTAGTCTTGGGGGTAGGCAATGAGCAGTTCTTC. Translated: CASSLVLGVGNEQFF.

This clonotype was seen a handful of times. This chain links TRBV20-1 with TRBJ1-1, with 7 bases matching TRBD1. J lost 0 bases, V lost 1 base, and 11 bases had no gene match. This CDR3 spans 17 amino acids. CDR1 is DFQATT, CDR2 SNEGSKA, per germline (reference sequence). CDR3 DNA: TGCAGTGCTAGAGTCATGGCCCTGACAGGGCTGAACACTGAAGCTTTCTTT. Amino acids: CSARVMALTGLNTEAFF.

The CDR3 nucleotides are TGTGCCAGCAGTCTTGACAGGGAGGTTATTGATGGCTACACCTTC. It is translated as CASSLDREVIDGYTF. This sequence joins TRBV6-5 and TRBJ1-2, with 7 bases aligning to TRBD1. Germline assignment: CDR1 MNHEY and CDR2 SVGAGI. The CDR3 consists of 15 residues. The J segment lost 6 bases and the V segment lost 5 bases, leaving 12 bases of the junction unmatched.

A note on this clonotype: At one boundary the junction diverges from the germline segment, which might be a read error. The J gene is TRBJ1-1, the V gene TRBV12-3 or TRBV12-4; the match to TRBD1 covers 7 bases. This CDR3 is 14 amino acids long. Written as DNA, the CDR3 is TGTACCAGCAGTTTAACATCGACAGGGACTGAAGCTTTCTTT. Amino acids: CTSSLTSTGTEAFF.